These 21 T cell receptor beta chains share one sample of origin, sequenced in a study of blood T cells in healthy people across ages (dated by TCRdb to about 2015). Receptor libraries were prepared by 5' RACE. Sequencing was carried out with an Illumina HiSeq 2500. The second PCR ran for roughly 7 to 12 cycles and used a J-beta primer mix along with a sample-barcoded 5' primer. TCRdb reprocessing: public reads trimmed at Q25 with fastp, clones called with MiXCR, in-frame beta chains kept. Rows with one shared CDR3 protein collapse into an entry with the most common genes and DNA. The sample profile shows about 900,000 distinct CDR3 sequences; around 62% of them were found once. The ten largest clones take up 25% to 35% of the sample. The sequenced sample consisted of blood. The receptor set was obtained from a man younger than 45 in good health.

CDR3 sequence reads: CASSSQGRGEPQHF. CDR3 in DNA: TGTGCCAGCAGCTCACAGGGCCGAGGAGAGCCCCAGCATTTT. V and J are TRBV5-5 and TRBJ1-5; a weak D match, TRBD1 (6 bases). V was shortened by 3 bases and J by 8 bases, with 15 bases between the two germline ends. Germline loops: CDR1 SGHKS, CDR2 YYEKEE (reference sequence). CDR3 length: 14 amino acids.

This clonotype was detected only a few times. This sequence joins TRBV25-1 and TRBJ1-2; D gene ambiguous. The CDR3 runs to 12 residues. CDR1 MGHDK and CDR2 SYGVNS come from the germline V gene. V was cut by 1 base and J by 3 bases, with 3 bases left in between. DNA of the CDR3: TGTGCCAGCAGTGAATGGGACTATGGCTACACCTTC. Its translation is CASSEWDYGYTF.

The sample holds a few counts of this clonotype. CDR3 loop: CASSQDGRGAKNIQYF. DNA of the CDR3: TGCGCCAGCAGCCAAGATGGGAGGGGAGCCAAAAACATTCAGTACTTC. The chain joins TRBV4-3 to TRBJ2-4, with 7 bases matching TRBD2. The CDR3 contains 16 residues. V lost 0 bases, J lost 0 bases, and 2 bases stayed unmatched. Germline CDR1 and CDR2: LGHNA and YSLEER.

This chain joins TRBV4-2 and TRBJ2-2; TRBD2 agrees at 13 bases. This CDR3 has 17 residues. V gave up 2 bases and J gave up 6 bases; unmatched junction bases: 6. Germline CDR1 and CDR2: LGHNA and YNFKEQ. Here the CDR3 reads CASSQKTSGGMSGELFF. The CDR3 DNA is TGTGCCAGCAGCCAAAAGACTAGCGGGGGGATGTCCGGGGAGCTGTTTTTT.

This clonotype was observed a handful of times. This chain links TRBV4-3 with TRBJ2-3; 8 bases are shared with TRBD1. The junction had 15 bases not matched to a gene; V was cut back by 0 bases and J by 4 bases. The CDR3 covers 19 residues. Germline V lookup: CDR1 LGHNA, CDR2 YSLEER. CDR3 loop: CASSQDGSRTGFFADTQYF. DNA of the CDR3: TGCGCCAGCAGCCAAGACGGATCTAGGACAGGGTTTTTTGCAGATACGCAGTATTTT.

The chain uses TRBV27 and TRBJ2-7, with D hard to call. Germline V gene sequence: CDR1 MNHEY, CDR2 SMNVEV (reference sequence). CDR3 length: 15 residues. The ends were cut back, 8 bases at V and 4 bases at J, with 21 bases in the middle. The CDR3 sequence is CASWGGGVPGYEQYF. The DNA for the CDR3 is TGTGCCAGCTGGGGTGGTGGGGTTCCCGGGTACGAGCAGTACTTC.

This clonotype was found a few times. The genes are TRBV9 and TRBJ2-1; TRBD1 or TRBD2 may be the D gene (5 bases each). The CDR3 loop spans 15 amino acids. The germline gives CDR1 SGDLS, CDR2 YYNGEE. V was cut by 2 bases and J by 6 bases, with 15 bases left in between. The DNA for the CDR3 is TGTGCCAGCAGCGTCAATGGGGGTGCGGGCAATGAGCAGTTCTTC. It codes for CASSVNGGAGNEQFF.

Notes on this clonotype: One junction end does not reproduce the germline sequence, and a read error may be involved. V and J are TRBV4-3 and TRBJ2-5, with a tentative D call TRBD2 (5 bases). The CDR3 has 15 amino acids. Per germline, CDR1 LGHNA and CDR2 YSLEER. The CDR3 here is CASGQDRGWRETQYF. The CDR3 DNA reads TGCGCCAGCGGCCAAGATAGAGGGTGGCGAGAGACCCAGTACTTC.

Of note for this clonotype: One junction end disagrees with the germline gene, perhaps due to a read error. This chain uses TRBV2 with TRBJ2-5; D not certain. The CDR3 extends over 14 amino acids. Germline-derived CDR1 and CDR2 are SNHLY and FYNNEI. The CDR3 DNA reads as TGTGCCAGCAGAGAAGTGACCTCTCAAGAGACCCAGTACTTC. As protein: CASREVTSQETQYF.

CDR3 DNA: TGTGCCAGCAGCGTAGAGGATGGGGGACAGCACTATGGCTACACCTTC. It yields the protein CASSVEDGGQHYGYTF. The V and J genes are TRBV9 and TRBJ1-2; 7 bases are a match to TRBD1. Germline lookup yields CDR1 SGDLS and CDR2 YYNGEE. V shed 0 bases, J shed 3 bases, and the junction held 8 bases outside the gene matches. This CDR3 contains 16 residues.

The genes are TRBV6-5 and TRBJ2-5; TRBD1 aligns across 7 bases. CDR3 size: 13 residues. Losses at the gene ends were 7 bases for V and 4 bases for J; bases not matched to a gene: 6. Looked up from germline, CDR1 is MNHEY and CDR2 is SVGAGI. CDR3 loop: CASTDDRVETQYF. CDR3 coding DNA: TGTGCCAGCACCGACGACAGGGTAGAGACCCAGTACTTC.

This sequence joins TRBV6-2 or TRBV6-3 and TRBJ2-1; D tentatively reads TRBD1 or TRBD2 (5 bases each). Trimming removed 8 bases at V and 0 bases at J, with 8 bases between. The germline V gene encodes CDR1 MNHEY and CDR2 SVGEGT. This CDR3 is 13 amino acids long. CDR3 in DNA: TGTGCCAGCGGGGGTGGCTCCTACAATGAGCAGTTCTTC. Amino acid sequence: CASGGGSYNEQFF.

The V call is TRBV28, the J call TRBJ2-7; 7 nucleotides agree with TRBD1. The ends lost 3 bases at V and 5 bases at J; junction bases unmatched: 10. This CDR3 has 15 amino acids. CDR1 MDHEN and CDR2 SYDVKM come from the germline V gene. The CDR3 sequence: CASSFGQVKEDEQYF. DNA for the CDR3: TGTGCCAGCAGTTTCGGACAGGTCAAGGAGGACGAGCAGTACTTC.

The genes are TRBV5-1 and TRBJ1-4, with 9 bases identical to TRBD1. Germline V CDR1 and CDR2: SGHRS, YFSETQ. Trimming removed 4 bases from V and 3 bases from J; junction bases left unmatched: 4. The CDR3 spans 15 residues. The CDR3 reads CASSKGQGANEKLFF. CDR3 coding DNA: TGCGCCAGCAGCAAGGGACAGGGTGCTAATGAAAAACTGTTTTTT.

This chain connects TRBV7-2 to TRBJ2-3; no definite D call. CDR3 size: 16 residues. Germline V lookup: CDR1 SGHTA, CDR2 FQGNSA. V lost 0 bases and J lost 3, with 13 bases in between. The CDR3 loop is CASSLATSLGTDTQYF. CDR3 coding DNA: TGTGCCAGCAGCTTAGCGACCTCCCTAGGTACAGATACGCAGTATTTT.

In its sample, this clonotype was seen a few times. The chain carries TRBV29-1 and TRBJ2-5; 11 bases match TRBD2. The CDR3 runs to 16 residues. V was pared by 5 bases and J by 6 bases, with 14 bases of the junction left unmatched. In germline, CDR1 is SQVTM, CDR2 ANQGSEA. The CDR3 is CSVRASGGPLVKTQYF. In DNA form, the CDR3 reads TGCAGCGTTCGGGCTAGCGGGGGGCCATTAGTGAAGACCCAGTACTTC.

The V and J genes are TRBV7-6 and TRBJ2-6; 10 bases agree with TRBD2. The CDR3 loop spans 17 amino acids. V was clipped by 3 bases and J by 0 bases; unmatched bases: 2. Germline V gene data show CDR1 as SGHVS and CDR2 as FNYEAQ. DNA for the CDR3: TGTGCCAGCAGCTTCGAGCGGGGGGGCTCTGGGGCCAACGTCCTGACTTTC. Protein: CASSFERGGSGANVLTF.

This clonotype was found a few times. The J gene is TRBJ2-1, the V gene TRBV7-3; TRBD1 matches 9 bases. The CDR3 contains 13 residues. Germline V gene data show CDR1 as SGHTA and CDR2 as FQGTGA. V gave up 5 bases and J gave up 13 bases; unmatched junction bases: 9. CDR3: CASSKDRGPAQFF. CDR3 sequence (DNA): TGTGCCAGCAGCAAGGACAGGGGCCCGGCTCAGTTCTTC.

The V gene is TRBV12-3 or TRBV12-4, the J gene TRBJ2-7, with 12 bases matching TRBD1. V shed 4 bases, J shed 5 bases, and the junction held 9 bases outside the gene matches. The CDR3 spans 16 residues. The CDR3 region is CASSSRGTGGHDEQYF. DNA for the CDR3: TGTGCCAGCAGTTCCCGTGGGACAGGGGGCCACGACGAGCAGTACTTC.

This chain links TRBV29-1 with TRBJ2-5; 9 nucleotides agree with TRBD1. The length of the CDR3 is 13 residues. In germline, CDR1 is SQVTM, CDR2 ANQGSEA. Losses at the gene ends were 5 bases for V and 5 bases for J; bases not matched to a gene: 6. Written as DNA, the CDR3 is TGCAGCGTTACCACAGGGGGCGGGGAGACCCAGTACTTC. Protein product: CSVTTGGGETQYF.

This chain connects TRBV20-1 to TRBJ2-5; 14 nucleotides align to TRBD2. The end of the DNA aligns better with TRBJ2-7, so the J call may be wrong. The CDR3 consists of 15 residues. Germline V gene lookup returns CDR1 DFQATT and CDR2 SNEGSKA (reference sequence). The DNA of the CDR3 is TGCAGTGCTCGACTCGGGACTAGCGGGGGAGGCGAGCAGTACTTC. Encoded protein: CSARLGTSGGGEQYF.